This is a list of T cell receptor beta chains from one sample in a study of vaccination effects on CD4 cells after COVID-19. TCRdb keeps only in-frame clones here, not all; method: immunoSEQ multiplex PCR. The table includes over 35,000 clones, over 65% detected once. For these receptors, no antigen is known. The sample here was CD4+ T cells from PBMCs cultured without peptide, taken after COVID-19 vaccination. The receptors shown here come from a human donor who had a prior SARS-CoV-2 infection. CDR3s include the opening cysteine and the closing phenylalanine or tryptophan. The order of the fields is J gene, clone size, V gene, D gene, CDR3 protein, CDR3 DNA. The D gene is left open where the match is weak. Not all rows give a size; the values are once, few, many and, for expanded clones, a class.

j_gene: TRBJ2-5; abundance: .; v_gene: TRBV11-3; d_gene: TRBD2; CDR3aa: CASSSGLAGAETQYF; CDR3nt: TGTGCCAGCAGCTCGGGACTAGCGGGAGCTGAGACCCAGTACTTC
j_gene: TRBJ2-5; abundance: .; v_gene: TRBV6-2/TRBV6-3; d_gene: TRBD1; CDR3aa: CASSFHAGQGKETQYF; CDR3nt: TGTGCCAGCAGTTTTCATGCGGGACAGGGAAAAGAGACCCAGTACTTC
j_gene: TRBJ2-1; abundance: .; v_gene: TRBV5-6; d_gene: TRBD2; CDR3aa: CASSSGLARYNEQFF; CDR3nt: TGTGCCAGCAGCTCGGGACTAGCTAGATACAATGAGCAGTTCTTC
j_gene: TRBJ2-7; abundance: .; v_gene: TRBV18; d_gene: .; CDR3aa: CASSRLGTGYYEQYF; CDR3nt: TGTGCCAGCTCACGACTAGGGACTGGATACTACGAGCAGTACTTC
j_gene: TRBJ2-7; abundance: once; v_gene: TRBV4-3; d_gene: .; CDR3aa: CASSQDVIPTQALESYEQYF; CDR3nt: TGCGCCAGCAGCCAAGATGTGATCCCCACACAAGCCCTCGAATCCTACGAGCAGTACTTC
j_gene: TRBJ1-1; abundance: .; v_gene: TRBV10-3; d_gene: TRBD1; CDR3aa: CAISSTGFNTEAFF; CDR3nt: TGTGCCATCAGCTCGACAGGGTTTAACACTGAAGCTTTCTTT
j_gene: TRBJ2-1; abundance: .; v_gene: TRBV30; d_gene: TRBD2; CDR3aa: CAWSVQRELFF; CDR3nt: TGTGCCTGGAGTGTACAGCGGGAACTGTTCTTC
j_gene: TRBJ1-6; abundance: few; v_gene: TRBV27; d_gene: TRBD1; CDR3aa: CASSRGQASNYSPLHF; CDR3nt: TGTGCCAGCAGCCGCGGACAGGCATCGAATTATTCACCCCTCCACTTT
j_gene: TRBJ2-5; abundance: .; v_gene: TRBV10-3; d_gene: TRBD2; CDR3aa: CAIATSRAEETQYF; CDR3nt: TGTGCCATCGCGACTAGCCGGGCAGAGGAGACCCAGTACTTC
j_gene: TRBJ2-7; abundance: .; v_gene: TRBV20-1; d_gene: TRBD1; CDR3aa: CSASADRAPYEQYF; CDR3nt: TGCAGTGCTAGTGCCGACAGGGCGCCCTACGAGCAGTACTTC
j_gene: TRBJ2-5; abundance: medium-sized; v_gene: TRBV27; d_gene: TRBD2; CDR3aa: CASSTPSGGRETQYF; CDR3nt: TGTGCCAGCAGTACACCTAGCGGGGGGCGGGAGACCCAGTACTTC
j_gene: TRBJ2-3; abundance: .; v_gene: TRBV23-1; d_gene: TRBD2; CDR3aa: CASSEGRSSGSRGGGDTQYF; CDR3nt: TGCGCCAGCAGTGAAGGGCGATCTAGCGGGAGTAGGGGGGGAGGAGATACGCAGTATTTT
j_gene: TRBJ2-2; abundance: .; v_gene: TRBV4-2; d_gene: TRBD2; CDR3aa: CASSPGTSSWAGELFF; CDR3nt: TGTGCCAGCAGCCCCGGGACTAGTTCTTGGGCCGGGGAGCTGTTTTTT
j_gene: TRBJ1-2; abundance: .; v_gene: TRBV19; d_gene: TRBD1; CDR3aa: CASSITGGAGGYTF; CDR3nt: TGTGCCAGTAGTATAACAGGGGGCGCAGGTGGCTACACCTTC
j_gene: TRBJ2-5; abundance: .; v_gene: TRBV3-1/TRBV3-2; d_gene: TRBD2; CDR3aa: CASSQDLGTSGYQETQYF; CDR3nt: TGTGCCAGCAGCCAAGACCTCGGGACTAGCGGGTACCAAGAGACCCAGTACTTC
j_gene: TRBJ2-1; abundance: .; v_gene: TRBV13; d_gene: TRBD2; CDR3aa: CASSPTPSGYEQFF; CDR3nt: TGTGCCAGCAGCCCAACCCCTAGCGGGTATGAGCAGTTCTTC
j_gene: TRBJ2-7; abundance: .; v_gene: TRBV2; d_gene: .; CDR3aa: CASSDQGGGYEQYF; CDR3nt: TGTGCCAGCAGTGATCAGGGGGGAGGTTACGAGCAGTACTTC
j_gene: TRBJ1-2; abundance: once; v_gene: TRBV6-2/TRBV6-3; d_gene: .; CDR3aa: CASSLSGGAYYGYTF; CDR3nt: TGTGCCAGCAGTTTGAGCGGGGGCGCGTACTATGGCTACACCTTC
j_gene: TRBJ1-2; abundance: .; v_gene: TRBV9; d_gene: .; CDR3aa: CASSPQGDGLTGYTF; CDR3nt: TGTGCCAGCAGCCCTCAAGGGGACGGGCTCACGGGCTACACCTTC
j_gene: TRBJ2-1; abundance: .; v_gene: TRBV28; d_gene: TRBD2; CDR3aa: CASSSLAGGPDEQFF; CDR3nt: TGTGCCAGCAGTTCACTAGCGGGGGGGCCTGATGAGCAGTTCTTC
j_gene: TRBJ2-1; abundance: .; v_gene: TRBV7-9; d_gene: .; CDR3aa: CASSHLKGSYNEQFF; CDR3nt: TGTGCCAGCAGCCATCTAAAGGGCTCCTACAATGAGCAGTTCTTC
j_gene: TRBJ2-7; abundance: .; v_gene: TRBV5-1; d_gene: .; CDR3aa: CASSLARGDYEQYF; CDR3nt: TGCGCCAGCAGCTTGGCCCGAGGGGACTACGAGCAGTACTTC
j_gene: TRBJ1-5; abundance: .; v_gene: TRBV7-3; d_gene: TRBD1; CDR3aa: CASSPCRRGRLGQPQHF; CDR3nt: TGTGCCAGCAGCCCCTGCCGGAGGGGGCGTTTAGGTCAGCCCCAGCATTTT
j_gene: TRBJ1-2; abundance: .; v_gene: TRBV29-1; d_gene: .; CDR3aa: CSARGPGANYGYTF; CDR3nt: TGCAGCGCGAGAGGTCCAGGAGCTAACTATGGCTACACCTTC
j_gene: TRBJ2-3; abundance: .; v_gene: TRBV6-2/TRBV6-3; d_gene: .; CDR3aa: CASSPLSYEASSTDTQYF; CDR3nt: TGTGCCAGCAGTCCCCTCTCCTACGAGGCCTCTAGCACAGATACGCAGTATTTT
j_gene: TRBJ2-1; abundance: .; v_gene: TRBV27; d_gene: .; CDR3aa: CASSTYNEQFF; CDR3nt: TGTGCCAGCAGTACCTACAATGAGCAGTTCTTC
j_gene: TRBJ2-2; abundance: .; v_gene: TRBV2; d_gene: .; CDR3aa: CASTKGTANTGELFF; CDR3nt: TGTGCCAGCACAAAAGGGACGGCGAACACCGGGGAGCTGTTTTTT
j_gene: TRBJ2-7; abundance: .; v_gene: TRBV4-1; d_gene: TRBD1; CDR3aa: CASSPPGQSYEQYF; CDR3nt: TGCGCCAGCAGCCCACCGGGACAGTCCTACGAGCAGTACTTC
j_gene: TRBJ1-2; abundance: .; v_gene: TRBV5-8; d_gene: TRBD1; CDR3aa: CATERTGWGYTF; CDR3nt: TGTGCCACGGAACGGACAGGCTGGGGCTACACCTTC
j_gene: TRBJ1-1; abundance: .; v_gene: TRBV2; d_gene: .; CDR3aa: CASSEYLNTEAFF; CDR3nt: TGTGCCAGCAGTGAATACTTGAACACTGAAGCTTTCTTT
j_gene: TRBJ1-5; abundance: few; v_gene: TRBV18; d_gene: .; CDR3aa: CASSQQGNQPQHF; CDR3nt: TGTGCCAGCTCACAACAGGGTAATCAGCCCCAGCATTTT
j_gene: TRBJ1-2; abundance: .; v_gene: TRBV24-1; d_gene: TRBD1; CDR3aa: CATSDGRQGVYHGYTF; CDR3nt: TGTGCCACCAGTGATGGGCGACAGGGGGTATATCATGGCTACACCTTC
j_gene: TRBJ2-3; abundance: .; v_gene: TRBV29-1; d_gene: TRBD2; CDR3aa: CSVAGTSLSDTQYF; CDR3nt: TGCAGCGTAGCAGGGACTAGCTTATCAGATACGCAGTATTTT
j_gene: TRBJ1-5; abundance: .; v_gene: TRBV12-3/TRBV12-4; d_gene: .; CDR3aa: CASSTQVSQPQHF; CDR3nt: TGTGCCAGCAGTACCCAGGTTAGTCAGCCCCAGCATTTT
j_gene: TRBJ2-3; abundance: .; v_gene: TRBV7-6; d_gene: TRBD1; CDR3aa: CASSLVTGDGTDTQYF; CDR3nt: TGTGCCAGCAGCTTAGTAACAGGGGATGGCACAGATACGCAGTATTTT